The 22 T cell receptor beta chains below were found in one sample sequenced in a study of CD8 T cells in Susac syndrome. Random hexamers were used to reverse transcribe roughly 0.5 to 1 ug of RNA. TCRdb re-derived calls from the immunoSEQ multiplex PCR reads in MiXCR, one entry per CDR3 protein. Here the sample spans hundreds of thousands of distinct CDR3 sequences, 85% being singletons. The specimen sequenced was CD8+ T cells from PBMCs. These receptors were obtained from a human donor with multiple sclerosis.

This rearrangement joins TRBV27 to TRBJ2-1; D is unclear. Germline V CDR1 and CDR2: MNHEY, SMNVEV (reference sequence). V shed 7 bases and J shed 0 bases, with 10 bases lying between them. This CDR3 is 14 amino acids long. The CDR3 region is CASTPGYSYNEQFF. DNA for the CDR3: TGTGCCAGCACCCCAGGATACTCCTACAATGAGCAGTTCTTC.

This clonotype was detected once. The rearrangement links TRBV11-2 to TRBJ1-2; 8 nucleotides match TRBD1. V trimming: 10 bases; J trimming: 8 bases; junction bases outside the gene matches: 9. The CDR3 spans 12 residues. CDR1 and CDR2 from the germline V gene are SGHAT and FQNNGV. The CDR3 loop is CATYGQGDGYTF. The CDR3 DNA is TGTGCCACCTATGGACAGGGCGACGGCTACACCTTC.

The chain is built from TRBV20-1 and TRBJ2-1, with unresolved D. The CDR3 spans 13 residues. From germline, CDR1 is DFQATT and CDR2 SNEGSKA (reference sequence). V lost 5 bases, J lost 10 bases, and 18 bases lay in between. Here the CDR3 reads CSARLMTPQEQFF. The CDR3 coding sequence is TGCAGTGCTCGCCTGATGACACCTCAGGAGCAGTTCTTC.

V usage is TRBV15 and J usage is TRBJ2-5, with 14 bases fitting TRBD2. The germline V gene encodes CDR1 LNHNV and CDR2 YYDKDF (reference sequence). The CDR3 has 17 residues. The ends lost 5 bases at V and 5 bases at J; junction bases unmatched: 10. DNA for the CDR3: TGTGCCACCAGCTCAGGGACTAGCGGGAGTTTCTGGGAGACCCAGTACTTC. This sequence encodes CATSSGTSGSFWETQYF.

The chain is built from TRBV12-3 or TRBV12-4 and TRBJ2-2, with TRBD2 as a possible D gene (6 bases). The CDR3 has 15 residues. Trimming took off 6 bases at V and 1 base at J, with 12 bases between the two ends. The CDR3 spells CASSRDSWNTGELFF. DNA for the CDR3: TGTGCCAGCAGCCGGGACTCCTGGAACACCGGGGAGCTGTTTTTT.

The V gene is TRBV4-1, the J gene TRBJ1-2; D is undetermined. Between the trimmed V and J ends, which lost 0 bases and 5 bases, there was a span of 13 bases. The CDR3 is made up of 15 amino acids. CDR1 is MGHRA, CDR2 YSYEKL, per germline. The CDR3 loop is CASSQDLGAPYGYTF. Written as DNA, the CDR3 is TGCGCCAGCAGCCAAGATCTCGGAGCTCCTTATGGCTACACCTTC.

This clonotype was seen only a few times. The rearrangement joins TRBV5-1 to TRBJ2-7, with 10 nucleotides matching TRBD1. The ends lost 3 bases at V and 3 bases at J; junction bases unmatched: 6. Germline CDR1 is SGHRS and CDR2 is YFSETQ. CDR3 length equals 15 residues. CDR3 DNA sequence: TGCGCCAGCAGCTGGGACAGGGGACTCCTCTACGAGCAGTACTTC. Translation: CASSWDRGLLYEQYF.

V usage is TRBV27 and J usage is TRBJ2-7; TRBD1 agrees at 8 bases. The CDR3 is 12 residues long. J was trimmed by 12 bases and V by 6 bases; bases with no gene match: 10. Germline CDR1 MNHEY, CDR2 SMNVEV (reference sequence). The CDR3: CASRSGQGMLYF. For the CDR3, the DNA is TGTGCCAGCAGATCCGGACAGGGAATGCTGTACTTC.

This sequence joins TRBV29-1 and TRBJ2-3; tentatively, D is TRBD1 (5 bases). Deletions cut 4 bases from V and 3 bases from J, with 14 bases between. Germline CDR1 and CDR2: SQVTM and ANQGSEA. This CDR3 contains 14 residues. The CDR3 spells CSVVAGPPTDTQYF. CDR3 nucleotides: TGCAGCGTTGTGGCAGGGCCCCCAACAGATACGCAGTATTTT.

The chain is built from TRBV28 and TRBJ2-5; D ambiguous. Per germline, CDR1 MDHEN and CDR2 SYDVKM. The CDR3 has 14 residues. Trimming left V 4 bases short and J 1 base short, with 10 bases between. As DNA, the CDR3 is TGTGCCAGCAGTTCGGTAGGGTCCCAAGAGACCCAGTACTTC. It translates to CASSSVGSQETQYF.

This rearrangement joins TRBV6-1 to TRBJ2-1; D call uncertain. The germline V gene encodes CDR1 MNHNS and CDR2 SASEGT. Between the trimmed V and J ends, which lost 6 bases and 6 bases, there was a span of 3 bases. This CDR3 comprises 10 residues. The CDR3 DNA reads TGTGCCAGCAGCCTCAATGAGCAGTTCTTC. It encodes CASSLNEQFF.

V and J are TRBV4-1 and TRBJ2-6; D is unresolved. This CDR3 has 15 amino acids. V lost 4 bases and J 0 bases, leaving 7 bases between the germline ends. Germline assignment: CDR1 MGHRA and CDR2 YSYEKL. DNA of the CDR3: TGCGCCAGCAGCCCTCCCCCCTCTGGGGCCAACGTCCTGACTTTC. Protein: CASSPPPSGANVLTF.

This clonotype was seen only a few times. The chain uses TRBV5-8 and TRBJ1-1, with D perhaps matching TRBD1 (6 bases). CDR1 and CDR2 from the germline V gene are SGHTS and YDEGEE. The V end lost 5 bases, the J end lost 6 bases, and 14 bases lay between the germline ends. The CDR3 runs 13 residues. The CDR3 spells CASSLGGQAEAFF. CDR3 DNA sequence: TGTGCCAGCAGTCTGGGGGGGCAGGCTGAAGCTTTCTTT.

The chain uses TRBV11-2 and TRBJ2-7; possibly TRBD1 for D (6 bases). Trimming shortened V by 5 bases and J by 2 bases, and 13 bases separated the two germline ends. Germline V gene lookup returns CDR1 SGHAT and CDR2 FQNNGV. This CDR3 comprises 14 residues. The chain's CDR3 is CASSQGRFTYEQYF. The CDR3 bases are TGTGCCAGCAGCCAGGGGCGGTTCACCTACGAGCAGTACTTC.

V and J are TRBV11-2 and TRBJ2-2; 14 bases align to TRBD2. Per germline, CDR1 SGHAT and CDR2 FQNNGV. Trimming removed 4 bases from V and 2 bases from J; junction bases left unmatched: 6. The CDR3 loop spans 18 amino acids. The CDR3 here is CASSSGLAGAFNTGELFF. The CDR3 DNA is TGTGCCAGCAGCTCGGGACTAGCGGGAGCGTTTAACACCGGGGAGCTGTTTTTT.

The gene calls are TRBV27 and TRBJ2-7; 12 bases are shared with TRBD1. The germline gives CDR1 MNHEY, CDR2 SMNVEV (reference sequence). The CDR3 totals 15 residues. V gave up 3 bases and J gave up 3 bases; unmatched junction bases: 3. The DNA for the CDR3 is TGTGCCAGCAGTTTTGGGACAGGGGGCCTCTACGAGCAGTACTTC. It yields the protein CASSFGTGGLYEQYF.

The J gene is TRBJ1-6, the V gene TRBV6-1; 7 bases agree with TRBD1. The V gene's germline CDR1 is MNHNS and CDR2 SASEGT. The CDR3 totals 14 residues. V lost 5 bases to trimming and J lost 4 bases; unmatched junction nucleotides: 2. The CDR3 is CASSSGQYNSPLHF. CDR3 nucleotides: TGTGCCAGCAGTTCGGGACAGTATAATTCACCCCTCCACTTT.

V is TRBV4-1 and J is TRBJ1-5; tentative D call: TRBD1 (5 bases). Trimming cost V 0 bases and J 7 bases, with 7 bases left between them. This CDR3 contains 13 residues. Germline V CDR1 and CDR2: MGHRA, YSYEKL. DNA for the CDR3: TGCGCCAGCAGCCAAGAGGGGCTCCAGCCCCAGCATTTT. Its translation: CASSQEGLQPQHF.

The chain carries TRBV2 and TRBJ1-1, with D unclear. The CDR3 is 13 amino acids. Trimming cost V 3 bases and J 6 bases, with 11 bases left between them. Germline V CDR1 and CDR2: SNHLY, FYNNEI. The CDR3 sequence is CASSEGSGPEAFF. DNA of the CDR3: TGTGCCAGCAGTGAGGGGAGCGGTCCTGAAGCTTTCTTT.

The V and J genes are TRBV5-8 and TRBJ2-3, with D possibly being TRBD1 or TRBD2 (5 bases each). Germline-derived CDR1 and CDR2 are SGHTS and YDEGEE. The CDR3 is made up of 14 amino acids. Trimming removed 2 bases from V and 3 bases from J, with 10 bases in between. CDR3 nucleotides: TGTGCCAGCAGCTTAGGATGGGGGACAGATACGCAGTATTTT. It specifies CASSLGWGTDTQYF.

The chain recombines TRBV10-3 with TRBJ2-7; 7 bases are a match to TRBD1. The CDR3 runs 16 residues. The germline V gene has CDR1 ENHRY and CDR2 SYGVKD. V lost 0 bases, J lost 12 bases, and 17 bases stayed unmatched. CDR3 amino acids: CAISESFKGTGEPRYF. The CDR3 coding sequence is TGTGCCATCAGTGAGTCATTTAAGGGAACAGGGGAACCGCGGTACTTC.

V usage is TRBV29-1 and J usage is TRBJ2-2, with D unclear. V was clipped by 4 bases and J by 3 bases, with 3 bases between them. This CDR3 spans 11 amino acids. CDR1 and CDR2 (germline): SQVTM, ANQGSEA. CDR3 nucleotides: TGCAGCGTTGTTGACACCGGGGAGCTGTTTTTT. Encoded protein: CSVVDTGELFF.